Listed below are T cell receptor beta chains from one sample, sequenced in a study of blood T cell repertoires in COVID-19. Only in-frame clones appear in the TCRdb table, and some are missing; sequencing was by immunoSEQ multiplex PCR. Of 83,000 or so clones in the sample, almost 85% were seen once. Source material: peripheral blood. All receptors derive from a human donor in a cohort sampled during active COVID-19. Both conserved end residues are part of each CDR3. The order of the fields is J gene, D gene, clone size, V gene, CDR3 length, CDR3 protein, CDR3 DNA. The D gene is left open where the match is weak. The size field is filled for only some rows; it gives once, few, many or a size class.

J: TRBJ2-3; D: .; size: .; V: TRBV19; length: 14; CDR3: CASSIQAQTDTQYF; DNA: TGTGCCAGTAGTATACAGGCCCAAACGGATACGCAGTATTTT
J: TRBJ2-4; D: .; size: .; V: TRBV28; length: 12; CDR3: CASSLGARQPYF; DNA: TGTGCCAGCAGTTTAGGGGCCCGTCAGCCGTACTTC
J: TRBJ1-2; D: TRBD1; size: .; V: TRBV5-4; length: 14; CDR3: CASTRDRGNYGYTF; DNA: TGTGCCAGCACCCGGGACAGGGGTAACTATGGCTACACCTTC
J: TRBJ1-4; D: TRBD1; size: .; V: TRBV27; length: 16; CDR3: CASSPRQGSRGEKLFF; DNA: TGTGCCAGCAGTCCGCGACAGGGCTCTAGAGGAGAAAAACTGTTTTTT
J: TRBJ1-1; D: .; size: .; V: TRBV6-5; length: 16; CDR3: CASSYSGGRRVPEAFF; DNA: TGTGCCAGCAGTTACTCCGGGGGGCGCCGGGTACCTGAAGCTTTCTTT
J: TRBJ1-6; D: .; size: few; V: TRBV3-1/TRBV3-2; length: 15; CDR3: CASSERRQGYSPLHF; DNA: TGTGCCAGCAGCGAACGTAGGCAGGGGTATTCACCCCTCCACTTT
J: TRBJ2-7; D: .; size: few; V: TRBV28; length: 13; CDR3: CASKLGGAHEQYF; DNA: TGTGCCAGCAAATTAGGGGGGGCCCACGAGCAGTACTTC
J: TRBJ1-2; D: TRBD1; size: .; V: TRBV6-5; length: 13; CDR3: CASRQATGGGYTF; DNA: TGTGCCAGCAGACAAGCGACAGGGGGCGGCTACACCTTC
J: TRBJ2-3; D: .; size: once; V: TRBV4-2; length: 16; CDR3: CASSQDSGVGTDTQYF; DNA: TGTGCCAGCAGCCAAGATTCGGGGGTGGGCACAGATACGCAGTATTTT
J: TRBJ2-3; D: .; size: .; V: TRBV5-1; length: 14; CDR3: CASSSTQGSDTQYF; DNA: TGCGCCAGCAGCTCTACACAGGGTTCAGATACGCAGTATTTT
J: TRBJ1-1; D: .; size: .; V: TRBV19; length: 16; CDR3: CASSIDQSGMNTEAFF; DNA: TGTGCCAGTAGTATAGATCAGTCGGGGATGAACACTGAAGCTTTCTTT
J: TRBJ1-2; D: .; size: few; V: TRBV6-5; length: 12; CDR3: CASRDREVLYTF; DNA: TGTGCCAGCAGAGATAGGGAGGTCTTATACACCTTC
J: TRBJ1-5; D: TRBD1; size: .; V: TRBV5-8; length: 13; CDR3: CASGDRAGEPQHF; DNA: TGTGCCAGCGGGGACAGGGCGGGAGAGCCCCAGCATTTT
J: TRBJ2-3; D: TRBD2; size: .; V: TRBV6-5; length: 14; CDR3: CASKGTSNSDTQYF; DNA: TGTGCCAGCAAGGGGACTAGTAACTCAGATACGCAGTATTTT
J: TRBJ2-5; D: .; size: .; V: TRBV24-1; length: 14; CDR3: CATSDPTEQETQYF; DNA: TGTGCCACCAGTGACCCGACAGAACAAGAGACCCAGTACTTC
J: TRBJ1-3; D: .; size: few; V: TRBV7-9; length: 12; CDR3: CASSLAGYTIYF; DNA: TGTGCCAGCAGCTTGGCAGGATACACCATATATTTT
J: TRBJ1-2; D: TRBD1; size: .; V: TRBV7-9; length: 15; CDR3: CASSLAWGTDHGYTF; DNA: TGTGCCAGCAGCTTAGCGTGGGGGACAGATCATGGCTACACCTTC
J: TRBJ2-6; D: .; size: .; V: TRBV7-8; length: 15; CDR3: CASSTPVAGANVLTF; DNA: TGTGCCAGCAGCACCCCGGTAGCTGGGGCCAACGTCCTGACTTTC
J: TRBJ1-6; D: .; size: .; V: TRBV5-1; length: 14; CDR3: CASSVDRTGSPLHF; DNA: TGCGCCAGCAGCGTCGACCGGACGGGGTCACCCCTCCACTTT
J: TRBJ2-7; D: TRBD1; size: .; V: TRBV6-1; length: 18; CDR3: CASSEAGFGTGQAYEQYF; DNA: TGTGCCAGCAGTGAAGCGGGTTTTGGGACAGGGCAAGCCTACGAGCAGTACTTC
J: TRBJ1-5; D: .; size: once; V: TRBV7-9; length: 13; CDR3: CAISTGVSQPQHF; DNA: TGTGCCATCAGTACGGGGGTAAGTCAGCCCCAGCATTTT
J: TRBJ2-2; D: .; size: .; V: TRBV23-1; length: 16; CDR3: CAMGRDKFANTGELFF; DNA: TGCGCCATGGGGCGCGACAAGTTCGCGAACACCGGGGAGCTGTTTTTT
J: TRBJ2-1; D: TRBD2; size: .; V: TRBV2; length: 16; CDR3: CASSEELRTSGAQAIF; DNA: TGTGCCAGCAGTGAAGAGTTAAGGACTAGCGGCGCCCAGGCGATCTTC
J: TRBJ2-6; D: .; size: .; V: TRBV18; length: 16; CDR3: CASSMSGVSGANVLTF; DNA: TGTGCCAGCTCGATGTCAGGGGTCTCTGGGGCCAACGTCCTGACTTTC
J: TRBJ2-1; D: TRBD2; size: .; V: TRBV5-1; length: 15; CDR3: CASSLVASGGYEQFF; DNA: TGCGCCAGCAGCTTGGTGGCTAGCGGGGGCTATGAGCAGTTCTTC
J: TRBJ2-7; D: .; size: .; V: TRBV27; length: 14; CDR3: CASSPRPLGYEQYF; DNA: TGTGCCAGCAGTCCCCGGCCCCTCGGGTACGAGCAGTACTTC
J: TRBJ2-3; D: .; size: .; V: TRBV9; length: 13; CDR3: CASSVGEVDTQYF; DNA: TGTGCCAGCAGCGTAGGAGAGGTAGATACGCAGTATTTT
J: TRBJ1-5; D: TRBD1; size: .; V: TRBV2; length: 16; CDR3: CASRPGGSYSNQPQHF; DNA: TGTGCCAGCAGACCAGGGGGTTCGTATAGCAATCAGCCCCAGCATTTT
J: TRBJ2-5; D: .; size: .; V: TRBV5-4; length: 14; CDR3: CASSPWTVQETQYF; DNA: TGTGCCAGCAGCCCCTGGACAGTCCAAGAGACCCAGTACTTC
J: TRBJ1-2; D: TRBD1; size: .; V: TRBV19; length: 15; CDR3: CASSSGRQGLNGYTF; DNA: TGTGCCAGTAGTTCCGGACGACAGGGATTGAATGGCTACACCTTC
J: TRBJ2-5; D: .; size: .; V: TRBV6-5; length: 14; CDR3: CASTLLEGQETQYF; DNA: TGTGCCAGCACCCTCCTGGAGGGACAAGAGACCCAGTACTTC
J: TRBJ1-1; D: TRBD1; size: .; V: TRBV30; length: 15; CDR3: CAWSAPYNRGTEAFF; DNA: TGTGCCTGGAGTGCCCCATATAACAGGGGGACTGAAGCTTTCTTT
J: TRBJ2-7; D: .; size: .; V: TRBV29-1; length: 14; CDR3: CSAWVGWPPGEQYF; DNA: TGCAGCGCATGGGTCGGGTGGCCGCCGGGAGAGCAGTACTTC
J: TRBJ1-2; D: .; size: .; V: TRBV29-1; length: 12; CDR3: CSVDWRNYGYTF; DNA: TGCAGCGTTGACTGGCGGAACTATGGCTACACCTTC
J: TRBJ1-5; D: .; size: .; V: TRBV28; length: 17; CDR3: CASSFGDFFVAHQPQHF; DNA: TGTGCCAGCAGTTTCGGGGATTTCTTCGTTGCTCATCAGCCCCAGCATTTT
J: TRBJ2-5; D: .; size: .; V: TRBV28; length: 13; CDR3: CASSLGGGGAQYF; DNA: TGTGCCAGCAGTTTAGGGGGAGGGGGGGCCCAGTACTTC
J: TRBJ2-3; D: TRBD1; size: .; V: TRBV2; length: 13; CDR3: CAGTGQNTDTQYF; DNA: TGTGCAGGGACGGGACAGAACACAGATACGCAGTATTTT
J: TRBJ2-5; D: TRBD2; size: few; V: TRBV5-1; length: 14; CDR3: CASSLAGTSGGLHF; DNA: TGCGCCAGCAGCTTGGCCGGGACTAGCGGGGGGCTACACTTC
J: TRBJ1-2; D: .; size: .; V: TRBV6-6; length: 16; CDR3: CASSYSDMRQGYGYTF; DNA: TGTGCCAGCAGTTACTCTGACATGCGGCAGGGGTATGGCTACACCTTC
J: TRBJ2-7; D: .; size: .; V: TRBV2; length: 15; CDR3: CASSDRSARGAEQYF; DNA: TGTGCCAGCAGTGATCGATCGGCCCGGGGGGCCGAGCAGTACTTC
J: TRBJ1-5; D: .; size: .; V: TRBV15; length: 16; CDR3: CATSRALGQASQPQHF; DNA: TGTGCCACCAGCAGAGCTCTTGGGCAGGCGAGTCAGCCCCAGCATTTT
J: TRBJ2-1; D: TRBD1; size: .; V: TRBV5-1; length: 16; CDR3: CASSLGQGAWADEQFF; DNA: TGCGCCAGCAGCTTGGGACAGGGGGCATGGGCGGATGAGCAGTTCTTC
J: TRBJ2-5; D: TRBD1; size: .; V: TRBV7-2; length: 14; CDR3: CASSQTGGRETQYF; DNA: TGTGCCAGCAGCCAGACAGGGGGCCGGGAGACCCAGTACTTC
J: TRBJ1-5; D: TRBD1; size: few; V: TRBV19; length: 15; CDR3: CASWNRGRLNQPQHF; DNA: TGTGCCAGTTGGAACAGGGGGCGGTTGAATCAGCCCCAGCATTTT
J: TRBJ1-6; D: .; size: .; V: TRBV30; length: 13; CDR3: CAWRVTYNSPLHF; DNA: TGTGCCTGGAGAGTGACATATAATTCACCCCTCCACTTT
J: TRBJ1-5; D: TRBD1; size: .; V: TRBV28; length: 13; CDR3: CASSWTGNQPQHF; DNA: TGTGCCAGCAGTTGGACAGGGAATCAGCCCCAGCATTTT
J: TRBJ1-3; D: .; size: .; V: TRBV6-5; length: 16; CDR3: CASSYFRGWSGNTIYF; DNA: TGTGCCAGCAGTTACTTTCGGGGTTGGTCTGGAAACACCATATATTTT
J: TRBJ1-2; D: .; size: few; V: TRBV28; length: 16; CDR3: CASSSTTGLTNYGYTF; DNA: TGTGCCAGCAGTTCTACAACAGGACTAACTAACTATGGCTACACCTTC
J: TRBJ1-1; D: TRBD1; size: .; V: TRBV5-1; length: 13; CDR3: CASSVTGYTEAFF; DNA: TGCGCCAGCAGCGTGACAGGGTACACTGAAGCTTTCTTT
J: TRBJ1-2; D: .; size: many; V: TRBV5-4; length: 13; CDR3: CASSSLGYYGYTF; DNA: TGTGCCAGCAGCTCGCTGGGCTACTATGGCTACACCTTC
J: TRBJ2-1; D: TRBD2; size: .; V: TRBV4-1; length: 18; CDR3: CASSQAQLAGGLYNEQFF; DNA: TGCGCCAGCAGCCAAGCTCAGCTAGCGGGGGGGCTCTACAATGAGCAGTTCTTC
J: TRBJ1-5; D: TRBD1; size: .; V: TRBV7-2; length: 15; CDR3: CASSLDRGRNQPQHF; DNA: TGTGCCAGCAGCTTAGACAGGGGGCGGAATCAGCCCCAGCATTTT
J: TRBJ1-1; D: .; size: .; V: TRBV7-9; length: 14; CDR3: CASSPNRVPTEAFF; DNA: TGTGCCAGCAGCCCCAACCGGGTCCCCACTGAAGCTTTCTTT
J: TRBJ1-6; D: TRBD1; size: .; V: TRBV30; length: 15; CDR3: CAWKHRQGMGSPLHF; DNA: TGTGCCTGGAAACATAGACAGGGAATGGGATCACCCCTCCACTTT
J: TRBJ2-7; D: TRBD2; size: once; V: TRBV3-1/TRBV3-2; length: 16; CDR3: CASSQEERGTPYEQYF; DNA: TGTGCCAGCAGCCAGGAGGAGCGGGGGACCCCCTACGAGCAGTACTTC
J: TRBJ1-4; D: .; size: .; V: TRBV7-2; length: 13; CDR3: CASSLGGREKLFF; DNA: TGTGCCAGCAGCTTAGGGGGGCGGGAAAAACTGTTTTTT
J: TRBJ2-2; D: .; size: once; V: TRBV29-1; length: 15; CDR3: CSVAAGRTATGELFF; DNA: TGCAGCGTTGCCGCAGGACGGACAGCCACCGGGGAGCTGTTTTTT
J: TRBJ2-2; D: TRBD2; size: once; V: TRBV9; length: 16; CDR3: CASSPRTSPNTGELFF; DNA: TGTGCCAGCAGCCCACGGACTAGCCCGAACACCGGGGAGCTGTTTTTT
J: TRBJ1-1; D: .; size: few; V: TRBV15; length: 13; CDR3: CATSRGRQGEAFF; DNA: TGTGCCACCAGCAGAGGTAGGCAGGGCGAGGCTTTCTTT
J: TRBJ1-2; D: .; size: .; V: TRBV5-1; length: 14; CDR3: CASSLEGGDYGYTF; DNA: TGCGCCAGCAGCTTGGAAGGGGGTGACTATGGCTACACCTTC